Listed below are T cell receptor beta chains from one sample, sequenced in a study of radiotherapy plus CTLA-4 blockade in lung cancer. Profiling relied on immunoSEQ multiplex PCR, and the TCRdb table lists in-frame clones only, not all of them. The sample comprises tens of thousands of clones, around 80% of which are singletons, and 7% to 8% rests with the top ten. Here the sequenced sample was peripheral blood, taken from a patient treated with radiotherapy plus ipilimumab. These receptors were taken from a human donor with non-small cell lung cancer who had a complete response to radiotherapy plus ipilimumab. CDR3s include the opening cysteine and the closing phenylalanine or tryptophan. The D gene is left open where the match is weak. Clone size is given for some rows only: seen once, a few or many times, or a class if the clone is expanded.

CDR3aa	CDR3nt	d_gene	j_gene	v_gene	abundance
CASSLLGGDGYTF	TGTGCCAGCAGCTTACTCGGAGGGGATGGCTACACCTTC	-	TRBJ1-2	TRBV5-4	few
CASSVETSGGSREDTQYF	TGTGCCAGCAGCGTCGAGACTAGCGGGGGATCCCGCGAAGATACGCAGTATTTT	TRBD2	TRBJ2-3	TRBV9	-
CASSPLGGQPQHF	TGTGCCAGCAGCCCCTTAGGGGGACAGCCCCAGCATTTT	-	TRBJ1-5	TRBV5-8	-
CASSLGTGNQPQHF	TGTGCCAGCAGCTTAGGTACAGGGAATCAGCCCCAGCATTTT	-	TRBJ1-5	TRBV7-9	-
CASTQDHGQVSYEQYF	TGTGCCAGTACCCAGGATCACGGACAGGTCTCCTACGAGCAGTACTTC	TRBD1	TRBJ2-7	TRBV19	few
CASSQSAHTGELFF	TGTGCCAGTAGTCAGTCGGCTCACACCGGGGAGCTGTTTTTT	-	TRBJ2-2	TRBV19	-
CAWRRVDQNTGELFF	TGTGCCTGGAGACGGGTGGACCAGAACACCGGGGAGCTGTTTTTT	-	TRBJ2-2	TRBV30	-
CASSPGATQETQYF	TGTGCCAGCTCACCAGGGGCTACACAAGAGACCCAGTACTTC	-	TRBJ2-5	TRBV18	-
CASSSWGQENNEQFF	TGTGCCAGCAGCTCCTGGGGACAGGAAAACAATGAGCAGTTCTTC	TRBD1	TRBJ2-1	TRBV13	-
CAWSAEETGWSEQYF	TGTGCCTGGAGCGCCGAGGAGACAGGTTGGTCCGAGCAGTACTTC	-	TRBJ2-7	TRBV30	few
CASSQDTGTLSYNEQFF	TGCGCCAGCAGCCAAGATACCGGGACTCTCTCCTACAATGAGCAGTTCTTC	-	TRBJ2-1	TRBV4-1	-
CASSQGQQAFF	TGTGCCAGCAGCCAGGGGCAGCAAGCTTTCTTT	-	TRBJ1-1	TRBV7-8	-
CATSISGRGRTEAFF	TGTGCCACCAGCATCTCGGGACGCGGGAGGACTGAAGCTTTCTTT	-	TRBJ1-1	TRBV15	-
CASSGDGSYIF	TGTGCCAGCAGTGGAGATGGAAGTTACATCTTC	-	TRBJ1-2	TRBV2	-
CASSSGTSGGQEQFF	TGCGCCAGCAGCTCCGGGACTAGCGGGGGGCAGGAGCAGTTCTTC	TRBD2	TRBJ2-1	TRBV5-1	-
CASSQQLGQGRGYTF	TGCGCCAGCAGCCAACAGTTGGGACAGGGTCGCGGCTACACCTTC	TRBD1	TRBJ1-2	TRBV4-3	-
CASSLGQGKANYGYTF	TGTGCTAGCAGCCTCGGACAGGGGAAGGCCAACTATGGCTACACCTTC	TRBD1	TRBJ1-2	TRBV7-7	-
CASSLEGQVHGYTF	TGTGCCAGCAGCTTAGAGGGACAGGTTCATGGCTACACCTTC	TRBD1	TRBJ1-2	TRBV7-9	-
CASKGQRGVYNEQFF	TGTGCCAGCAAAGGACAGCGGGGGGTTTACAATGAGCAGTTCTTC	TRBD2	TRBJ2-1	TRBV2	-
CASLAASGLSLDTQYF	TGTGCCAGCCTCGCCGCTAGCGGGCTTAGCTTGGATACGCAGTATTTT	TRBD2	TRBJ2-3	TRBV7-2	-
CASSPGAGFSYEQYF	TGTGCCAGCAGCCCAGGGGCAGGGTTCTCCTACGAGCAGTACTTC	-	TRBJ2-7	TRBV7-2	-
CASRELAGTGGYGYTF	TGTGCCAGCAGGGAGCTCGCCGGGACAGGGGGGTATGGCTACACCTTC	TRBD1	TRBJ1-2	TRBV28	-
CASSSADANYGYTF	TGTGCCAGCAGCTCTGCCGATGCTAACTATGGCTACACCTTC	-	TRBJ1-2	TRBV11-3	-
CASSSGGGRGNQPQHF	TGTGCCAGCAGCTCAGGAGGGGGAAGAGGCAATCAGCCCCAGCATTTT	-	TRBJ1-5	TRBV7-9	few
CASSKGTGSDSPLHF	TGTGCCAGTAGTAAAGGGACAGGGTCCGATTCACCCCTCCACTTT	TRBD1	TRBJ1-6	TRBV19	-
CSTYRGISYNEQFF	TGCAGCACTTACAGGGGTATCTCCTACAATGAGCAGTTCTTC	TRBD1	TRBJ2-1	TRBV29-1	-
CASSSPTDSYNEQFF	TGTGCCAGTAGTAGTCCGACTGACTCCTACAATGAGCAGTTCTTC	-	TRBJ2-1	TRBV19	-
CASSLATGGFNEQFF	TGCGCCAGCAGCTTGGCGACAGGGGGCTTCAATGAGCAGTTCTTC	TRBD1	TRBJ2-1	TRBV5-1	-
CASSIGGSGGQETQYF	TGTGCCAGTAGTATAGGGGGAAGCGGGGGACAAGAGACCCAGTACTTC	TRBD2	TRBJ2-5	TRBV19	-
CASASQGGNQPQHF	TGTGCCAGCGCCAGCCAGGGGGGGAATCAGCCCCAGCATTTT	TRBD1	TRBJ1-5	TRBV27	-
CAWNPMRQRYEQYF	TGTGCCTGGAACCCGATGAGACAGAGATACGAGCAGTACTTC	-	TRBJ2-7	TRBV30	-
CASSPSGRDSSPLHF	TGTGCCAGCAGCCCCTCGGGGAGGGACAGTTCACCCCTCCACTTT	TRBD1	TRBJ1-6	TRBV7-9	-
CASSLVPSGEYEQYF	TGTGCCAGCAGCTTAGTTCCTTCCGGGGAGTACGAGCAGTACTTC	-	TRBJ2-7	TRBV7-9	-
CASSPLSGTGQTQYF	TGCGCCAGCAGCCCCCTTAGCGGGACAGGTCAGACCCAGTACTTC	-	TRBJ2-5	TRBV4-3	medium-sized
CASSLTDSSGNTIYF	TGTGCCAGCAGCTTAACAGACTCCTCTGGAAACACCATATATTTT	-	TRBJ1-3	TRBV11-2	-
CASSIGFGRGSDNQPQHF	TGTGCCAGTAGTATAGGTTTTGGCAGGGGTTCGGACAATCAGCCCCAGCATTTT	-	TRBJ1-5	TRBV19	-
CASSLFGGGRTDTQYF	TGCGCCAGCAGCTTGTTTGGCGGGGGGCGCACAGATACGCAGTATTTT	TRBD2	TRBJ2-3	TRBV5-1	-
CASSWQGAQNEQFF	TGCGCCAGCAGCTGGCAGGGGGCGCAAAATGAGCAGTTCTTC	TRBD1	TRBJ2-1	TRBV5-1	-
CASSVEGNEQFF	TGTGCCAGCAGCGTCGAGGGCAATGAGCAGTTCTTC	-	TRBJ2-1	TRBV9	-
CASSESKGFRAEAFF	TGCGCCAGCAGTGAGTCGAAGGGTTTCAGGGCTGAAGCTTTCTTT	-	TRBJ1-1	TRBV10-1	few
CASSQAGQLTGELFF	TGCGCCAGCAGCCAAGCGGGACAGCTCACCGGGGAGCTGTTTTTT	TRBD1	TRBJ2-2	TRBV4-3	-
CASSPSQGSQETQYF	TGCGCCAGCAGCCCCTCGCAGGGTTCCCAAGAGACCCAGTACTTC	-	TRBJ2-5	TRBV5-1	-
CASSVNLEINEQFF	TGTGCCAGCAGCGTAAATCTTGAGATCAATGAGCAGTTCTTC	-	TRBJ2-1	TRBV9	-
CASRAVLAGLGFKNIQYF	TGTGCCAGTAGAGCGGTCCTAGCGGGTTTGGGCTTCAAAAACATTCAGTACTTC	TRBD2	TRBJ2-4	TRBV19	-
CASSLLDSYGYTF	TGTGCCAGCAGTTTACTTGACTCCTATGGCTACACCTTC	-	TRBJ1-2	TRBV28	many
CASSIDRAQRAEKLFF	TGTGCCAGTAGTATAGATCGGGCCCAAAGGGCGGAAAAACTGTTTTTT	-	TRBJ1-4	TRBV19	few
CASSRAGLGFTDTQYF	TGCGCCAGCAGCCGGGCGGGACTGGGATTCACAGATACGCAGTATTTT	-	TRBJ2-3	TRBV4-3	-
CASSPMGVPPYNEQFF	TGTGCCAGCAGTCCAATGGGGGTTCCCCCCTACAATGAGCAGTTCTTC	-	TRBJ2-1	TRBV6-4	once
CASSTSKARSTDTQYF	TGTGCCAGCAGCACCTCCAAGGCTCGGTCCACAGATACGCAGTATTTT	-	TRBJ2-3	TRBV5-4	once
CASTGRGMKGYTF	TGTGCCAGCACCGGCCGGGGAATGAAGGGCTACACCTTC	-	TRBJ1-2	TRBV7-9	-
CASSAQNRGHGNTIYF	TGTGCCAGCAGCGCCCAAAACAGGGGGCACGGAAACACCATATATTTT	TRBD1	TRBJ1-3	TRBV9	once
CASSLLNTEAFF	TGTGCCAGCAGCTTGCTGAACACTGAAGCTTTCTTT	-	TRBJ1-1	TRBV5-5	-
CASSEQPGQGYANYGYTF	TGTGCCAGCAGTGAGCAACCGGGACAGGGATACGCTAACTATGGCTACACCTTC	TRBD1	TRBJ1-2	TRBV2	-
CASFGRFNSPLHF	TGTGCCAGTTTCGGACGGTTTAATTCACCCCTCCACTTT	-	TRBJ1-6	TRBV2	-
CAWSVPLSTEAFF	TGTGCCTGGAGTGTACCCCTTAGCACTGAAGCTTTCTTT	-	TRBJ1-1	TRBV30	once
CATSGGETYQPQHF	TGTGCCACCAGCGGCGGGGAAACGTATCAGCCCCAGCATTTT	-	TRBJ1-5	TRBV15	-
CASSLGIGSAYEQFF	TGTGCCAGCAGCTTAGGGATAGGCTCTGCTTACGAGCAGTTCTTC	-	TRBJ2-1	TRBV7-2	-
CASSPSPRPGNEQFF	TGCGCCAGCAGCCCCTCTCCCCGTCCGGGGAATGAGCAGTTCTTC	-	TRBJ2-1	TRBV4-1	-
CASSLGGRDGYTF	TGCGCCAGCAGCTTGGGAGGGAGGGATGGCTACACCTTC	-	TRBJ1-2	TRBV5-1	-
CASSTLPPGGQFF	TGTGCCAGTAGTACGCTCCCGCCAGGGGGGCAGTTCTTC	TRBD1	TRBJ2-1	TRBV19	-